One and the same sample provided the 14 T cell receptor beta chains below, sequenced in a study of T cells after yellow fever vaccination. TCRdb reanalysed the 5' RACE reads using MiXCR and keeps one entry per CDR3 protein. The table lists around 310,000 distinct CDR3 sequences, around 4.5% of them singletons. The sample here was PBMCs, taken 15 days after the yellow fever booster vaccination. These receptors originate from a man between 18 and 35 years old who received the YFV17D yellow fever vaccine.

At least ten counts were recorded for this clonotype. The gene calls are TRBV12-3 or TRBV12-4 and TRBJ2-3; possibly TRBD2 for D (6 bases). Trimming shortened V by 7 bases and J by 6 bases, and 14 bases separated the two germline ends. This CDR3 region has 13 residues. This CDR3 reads CASTNWGDDTQYF. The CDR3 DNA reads TGTGCCAGCACAAATTGGGGGGACGATACGCAGTATTTT.

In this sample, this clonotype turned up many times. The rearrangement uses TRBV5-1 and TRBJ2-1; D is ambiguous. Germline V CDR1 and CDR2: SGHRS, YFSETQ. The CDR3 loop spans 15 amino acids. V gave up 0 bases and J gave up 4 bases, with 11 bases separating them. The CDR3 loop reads CASSLAAWEYNEQFF. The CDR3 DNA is TGCGCCAGCAGCTTGGCCGCCTGGGAATACAATGAGCAGTTCTTC.

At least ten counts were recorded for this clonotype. CDR3 DNA sequence: TGCGCCAGCAGCCCCGGAGTGGGTCTCGGGGTATCCTACGAGCAGTACTTC. Residues: CASSPGVGLGVSYEQYF. The chain links TRBV5-1 to TRBJ2-7, with D possibly TRBD2 on 5 matching bases. The CDR3 totals 17 residues. Germline-derived CDR1 and CDR2 are SGHRS and YFSETQ. V was pared by 4 bases and J by 1 base, with 21 bases between.

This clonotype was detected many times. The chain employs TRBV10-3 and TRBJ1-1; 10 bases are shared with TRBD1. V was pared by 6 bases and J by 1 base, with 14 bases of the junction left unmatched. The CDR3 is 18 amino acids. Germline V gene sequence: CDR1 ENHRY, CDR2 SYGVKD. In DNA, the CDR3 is TGTGCCATCAGAGTGAATGATGGGACAGGGGACGGGAACACTGAAGCTTTCTTT. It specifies CAIRVNDGTGDGNTEAFF.

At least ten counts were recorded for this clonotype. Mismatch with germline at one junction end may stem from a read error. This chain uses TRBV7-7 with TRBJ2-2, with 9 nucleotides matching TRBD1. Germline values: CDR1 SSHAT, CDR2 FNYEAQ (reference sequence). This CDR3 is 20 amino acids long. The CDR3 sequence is CASSQKPRNYRGPGTGELFF. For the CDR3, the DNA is TGTGCTAGCAGCCAGAAACCCCGAAACTACAGGGGGCCGGGCACCGGGGAGCTGTTTTTT.

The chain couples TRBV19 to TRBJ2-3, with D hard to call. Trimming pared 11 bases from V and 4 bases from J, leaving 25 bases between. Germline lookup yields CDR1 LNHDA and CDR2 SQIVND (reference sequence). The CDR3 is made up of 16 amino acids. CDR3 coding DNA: TGTGCCTCAAATCCCCGCCGGGCTTCCAGCGCAGATACGCAGTATTTT. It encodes CASNPRRASSADTQYF.

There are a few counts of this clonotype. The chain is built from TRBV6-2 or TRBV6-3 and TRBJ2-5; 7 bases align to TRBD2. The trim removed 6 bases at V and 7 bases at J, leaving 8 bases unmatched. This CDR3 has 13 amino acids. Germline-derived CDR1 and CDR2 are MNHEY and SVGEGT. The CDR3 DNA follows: TGTGCCAGCAGACGACTAGCCCGAGGGACCCAGTACTTC. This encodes CASRRLARGTQYF.

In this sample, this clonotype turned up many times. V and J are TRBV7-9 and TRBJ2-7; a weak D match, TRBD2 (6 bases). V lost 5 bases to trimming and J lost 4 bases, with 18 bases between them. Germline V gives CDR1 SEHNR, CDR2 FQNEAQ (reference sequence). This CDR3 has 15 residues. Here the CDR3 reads CASSTTAGGSYEQYV. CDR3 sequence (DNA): TGTGCCAGCAGCACAACCGCCGGGGGTTCATACGAGCAGTACGTC.

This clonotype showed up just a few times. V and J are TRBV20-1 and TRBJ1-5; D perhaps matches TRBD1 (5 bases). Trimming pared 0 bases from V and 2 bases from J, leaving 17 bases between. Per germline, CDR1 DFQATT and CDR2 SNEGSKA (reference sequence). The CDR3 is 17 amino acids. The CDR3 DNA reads TGCAGTGCTAGAGATCCTGGGGCCGGGGAGGGCAATCAGCCCCAGCATTTT. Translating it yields CSARDPGAGEGNQPQHF.

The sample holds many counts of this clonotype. CDR3 sequence reads: CASSWTATNEKLFF. In nucleotides, the CDR3 is TGTGCCAGCAGTTGGACAGCAACTAATGAAAAACTGTTTTTT. V and J are TRBV6-5 and TRBJ1-4; weak D call: TRBD1 (6 bases). Trimming pared 4 bases from V and 0 bases from J, leaving 6 bases between. Germline V lookup: CDR1 MNHEY, CDR2 SVGAGI. The length of the CDR3 is 14 residues.

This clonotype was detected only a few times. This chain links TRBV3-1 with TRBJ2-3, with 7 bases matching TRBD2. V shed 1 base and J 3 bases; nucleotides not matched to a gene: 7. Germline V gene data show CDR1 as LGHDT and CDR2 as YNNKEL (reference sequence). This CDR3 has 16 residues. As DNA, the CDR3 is TGTGCCAGCAGCCAAGTGGGGGGGTGGTGGACAGATACGCAGTATTTT. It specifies CASSQVGGWWTDTQYF.

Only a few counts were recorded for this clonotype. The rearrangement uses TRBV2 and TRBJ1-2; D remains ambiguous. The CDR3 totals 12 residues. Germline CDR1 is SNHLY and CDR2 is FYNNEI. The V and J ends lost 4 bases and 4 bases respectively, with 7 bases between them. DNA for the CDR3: TGTGCCAGCAGTGTTAGTTTCTATGGCTACACCTTC. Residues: CASSVSFYGYTF.

For the CDR3, the DNA is TGTGCCAGCAGCCTCAGGACGGGGACCACCTACAATGAGCAGTTCTTC. It specifies CASSLRTGTTYNEQFF. The chain has TRBV5-6 and TRBJ2-1; either TRBD1 or TRBD2 may fit D (5 bases each). This CDR3 region has 16 residues. From germline, CDR1 is SGHDT and CDR2 YYEEEE. Trimming took 4 bases from V and 2 from J, leaving 16 bases between them.

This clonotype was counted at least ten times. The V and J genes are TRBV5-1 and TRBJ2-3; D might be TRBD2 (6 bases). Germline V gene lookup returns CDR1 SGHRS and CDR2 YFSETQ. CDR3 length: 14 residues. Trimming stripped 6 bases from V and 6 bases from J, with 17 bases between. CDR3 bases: TGCGCCAGCAAGAAGAGTACTAGCTTGGATACGCAGTATTTT. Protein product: CASKKSTSLDTQYF.